The 9 T cell receptor beta chains given below trace back to one sample, sequenced in a study of OX40 agonist ivuxolimab in advanced cancers. Library preparation employed the immunoSEQ multiplex PCR assay. Drawn from immuneACCESS, this table holds only the in-frame rearrangements with V and J called that TCRdb kept. Clones are partly lost; checked studies trace under half to an unresolved V gene and leave the rest unexplained. Here the sample has 22,000 or so clones; 80% to 90% occur a single time. The top ten constitute roughly 25% of the sample. The sample was CD4+ or CD8+ T cells sorted from blood, taken in a trial of the OX40 agonist ivuxolimab. The origin of the receptors is an adult with an advanced solid tumor such as melanoma, head and neck, liver or kidney cancer.

The chain couples TRBV7-2 to TRBJ2-3; 15 positions agree with TRBD2. The V gene end was trimmed by 5 bases and the J gene end by 4 bases; junction bases not matched to a gene: 4. Germline CDR1 and CDR2: SGHTA and FQGNSA. This CDR3 contains 16 residues. The CDR3 region has the DNA TGTGCCAGCAGCCCCGGACTAGCGGGAGGGGCAGATACGCAGTATTTT. Its translation is CASSPGLAGGADTQYF. Complete variable domain (other parts from reference TRBV7-2 and TRBJ2-3): GAGVSQSPSNKVTEKGKDVELRCDPISGHTALYWYRQSLGQGLEFLIYFQGNSAPDKSGLPSDRFSAERTGGSVSTLTIQRTQQEDSAVYLCASSPGLAGGADTQYFGPGTRLTVL.

J is TRBJ2-7 and V is TRBV4-3; D might be TRBD1 (5 bases). V dropped 0 bases and J dropped 0 bases, with 12 bases sitting between them. The CDR3 is 16 residues long. Germline assignment: CDR1 LGHNA and CDR2 YSLEER. In DNA form, the CDR3 reads TGCGCCAGCAGCCAAGATAGGGGCCGTAGCTCCTACGAGCAGTACTTC. Amino acid sequence: CASSQDRGRSSYEQYF.

The chain uses TRBV4-3 and TRBJ2-2; D call uncertain. The germline gives CDR1 LGHNA, CDR2 YSLEER. Trimming took 0 bases from V and 3 from J, leaving 11 bases between them. CDR3 size: 16 residues. The CDR3 spells CASSQDGFRDTGELFF. The CDR3 DNA reads as TGCGCCAGCAGCCAAGATGGTTTCAGAGACACCGGGGAGCTGTTTTTT.

The rearrangement joins TRBV7-3 to TRBJ2-2; D is uncertain. V was pared by 5 bases and J by 6 bases, with 10 bases between. The length of the CDR3 is 13 residues. Germline CDR1 SGHTA, CDR2 FQGTGA. The CDR3 protein is CASSLMAPGELFF. As DNA, the CDR3 is TGTGCCAGCAGCCTCATGGCTCCCGGGGAGCTGTTTTTT.

The rearrangement joins TRBV11-2 to TRBJ2-5, with D tentatively TRBD2 (6 bases). There are 15 residues in the CDR3. The V and J ends lost 1 base and 5 bases respectively, with 14 bases between them. Germline V lookup: CDR1 SGHAT, CDR2 FQNNGV. As DNA, the CDR3 is TGTGCCAGCAGCTTAGCCCCCGGGGCGGGGGAGACCCAGTACTTC. It is translated as CASSLAPGAGETQYF.

The gene calls are TRBV6-5 and TRBJ1-4; D gene ambiguous. This CDR3 comprises 14 residues. Germline V gene data show CDR1 as MNHEY and CDR2 as SVGAGI. V shed 6 bases and J shed 8 bases, with 16 bases lying between them. CDR3 nucleotide sequence: TGTGCCAGCAGCCAGGACCCTATAAGGGAAAAACTGTTTTTT. It yields the protein CASSQDPIREKLFF.

The chain carries TRBV27 and TRBJ1-3; 9 bases fit TRBD1. Germline CDR1 reads MNHEY; CDR2 reads SMNVEV (reference sequence). CDR3 length: 13 amino acids. The V segment lost 2 bases and the J segment 11 bases; nucleotides outside the gene matches: 4. The CDR3: CASSLAGQGPIYF. In DNA form, the CDR3 reads TGTGCCAGCAGTTTAGCAGGACAGGGGCCCATATATTTT.

J is TRBJ2-1 and V is TRBV7-6; 13 bases agree with TRBD2. Per germline, CDR1 SGHVS and CDR2 FNYEAQ. This CDR3 has 16 amino acids. V lost 1 base and J lost 7; bases outside the gene matches: 4. The CDR3 DNA sequence: TGTGCCAGCAGCTTAGTAGGGACTAGCGGGGTTAATGAGCAGTTCTTC. Its protein product is CASSLVGTSGVNEQFF.

Only one count was recorded for this clone. The genes are TRBV6-5 and TRBJ2-1; tentatively, D is TRBD2 (6 bases). CDR3 length equals 11 residues. Germline CDR1 MNHEY, CDR2 SVGAGI. Trimming stripped 6 bases from V and 8 bases from J, with 8 bases between. CDR3 sequence reads: CASRGGYEQFF. The DNA for the CDR3 is TGTGCCAGCAGGGGAGGATATGAGCAGTTCTTC.